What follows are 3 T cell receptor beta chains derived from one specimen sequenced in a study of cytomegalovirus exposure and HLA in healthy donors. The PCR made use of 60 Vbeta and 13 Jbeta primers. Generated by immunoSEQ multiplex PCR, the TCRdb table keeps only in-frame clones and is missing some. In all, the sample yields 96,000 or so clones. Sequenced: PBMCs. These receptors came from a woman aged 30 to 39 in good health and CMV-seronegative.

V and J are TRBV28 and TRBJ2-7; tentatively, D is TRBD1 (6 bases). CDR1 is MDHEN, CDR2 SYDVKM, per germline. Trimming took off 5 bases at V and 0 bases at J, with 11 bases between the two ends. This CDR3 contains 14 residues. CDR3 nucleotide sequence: TGTGCCAGCAGTGAGGACAGACCCTCCTACGAGCAGTACTTC. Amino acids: CASSEDRPSYEQYF.

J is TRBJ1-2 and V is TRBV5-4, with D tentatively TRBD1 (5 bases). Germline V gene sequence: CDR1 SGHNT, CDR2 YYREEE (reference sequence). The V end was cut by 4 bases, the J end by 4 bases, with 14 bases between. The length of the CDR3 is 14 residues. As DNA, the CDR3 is TGTGCCAGCAGCCATGGGGGGGACGGCTATGGCTACACCTTC. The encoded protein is CASSHGGDGYGYTF.

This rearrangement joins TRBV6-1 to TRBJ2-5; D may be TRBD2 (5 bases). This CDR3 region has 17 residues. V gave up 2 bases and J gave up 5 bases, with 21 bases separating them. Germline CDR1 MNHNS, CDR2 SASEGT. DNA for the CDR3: TGTGCCAGCAGTGAACGGCCCGAGGGTTTCGAGGAGGAGACCCAGTACTTC. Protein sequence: CASSERPEGFEEETQYF.